The following is a T cell receptor beta chain sequence with its context. The entry originates in a study of blood T cell repertoires in COVID-19. Whole-study context: From the United States, Italy and Spain came samples of acute and convalescent COVID-19.

As handled by the study authors: Using reference gene primer amplification, nucleated cell counts were estimated. Clones were sequenced by immunoSEQ multiplex PCR, and TCRdb holds only the in-frame ones, with some missing. V and J calls and clone size are as listed in that table; D and trimming were resolved from the DNA. Of approximately 180,000 clones in the sample, over 75% were seen once. The CDR3 consists of 16 residues. Looked up from germline, CDR1 is MNHEY and CDR2 is SMNVEV (reference sequence). V was pared by 3 bases and J by 5 bases, with 19 bases between. The sequencing sample was made of peripheral blood. The sequence was obtained from a human donor with active or convalescent COVID-19. The donor label of this sample is uncertain. The rearrangement links TRBV27 to TRBJ1-1, with D possibly matching TRBD1 (6 bases). The CDR3 DNA reads TGTGCCAGCAGTTTTGCTTGGGGGGGGCCCGTAACTGAAGCTTTCTTT. It translates to CASSFAWGGPVTEAFF.